A selection of T cell receptor beta chains follows, all from one sample in a study of shared clonotypes between healthy human individuals. Only in-frame clones appear in the TCRdb table, and some are missing; sequencing was by immunoSEQ multiplex PCR. Among a few million clones listed, 90% to 95% were seen once. The sequenced material came from naive CD4+ T cells from PBMCs. The origin of the receptors is a man aged 18 to 35 in good health. Some clones in this sample may be carry-over from other donors' samples. Each CDR3 is given with its conserved first and last residue. The D gene is left open where the match is weak.

d_call: -
v_call: TRBV7-9
cdr3_aa: CASSLDSLGLRRAFF

d_call: -
v_call: TRBV5-1
cdr3_aa: CASNSGRATEAFF

d_call: TRBD2
v_call: TRBV9
cdr3_aa: CASSVLGEGRNEQFF

d_call: -
v_call: TRBV28
cdr3_aa: CASTPQDKLIYGYTF

d_call: TRBD1
v_call: TRBV7-2
cdr3_aa: CASSRGQGARNEQFF

d_call: TRBD2
v_call: TRBV19
cdr3_aa: CASSMASGIGYEQYF

d_call: -
v_call: TRBV27
cdr3_aa: CASSLSSTTDTQYF

d_call: -
v_call: TRBV30
cdr3_aa: CAWTKLWGDTQYF

d_call: TRBD1
v_call: TRBV11-2
cdr3_aa: CASRPDRARGGYTF

d_call: -
v_call: TRBV5-1
cdr3_aa: CASTRGRSYNEQFF

d_call: -
v_call: TRBV11-3
cdr3_aa: CASSYSSPNEQYF

d_call: -
v_call: TRBV7-2
cdr3_aa: CASSERGNSNQPQHF

d_call: TRBD1
v_call: TRBV6-1
cdr3_aa: CASIRTGLANYGYTF

d_call: -
v_call: TRBV15
cdr3_aa: CATSRDRGLYNEQFF

d_call: TRBD1
v_call: TRBV18
cdr3_aa: CASSPPGTGRTEAFF

d_call: -
v_call: TRBV5-1
cdr3_aa: CASSQGRYF

d_call: -
v_call: TRBV18
cdr3_aa: CASSPELTIAKNIQYF

d_call: TRBD1
v_call: TRBV7-6
cdr3_aa: CASSYRGKGYGYTF

d_call: -
v_call: TRBV10-3
cdr3_aa: CAISEGLGYTF

d_call: -
v_call: TRBV19
cdr3_aa: CASFRGPPGNTIYF

d_call: -
v_call: TRBV7-2
cdr3_aa: CASSLAGSTDTQYF

d_call: -
v_call: TRBV2
cdr3_aa: CASSVLGGGNTEAFF

d_call: -
v_call: TRBV10-1
cdr3_aa: CASSSGRRNSGNTIYF

d_call: -
v_call: TRBV2
cdr3_aa: CASNRDLTDYEQYF

d_call: TRBD2
v_call: TRBV6-6
cdr3_aa: CASSYSASGNNEQFF

d_call: TRBD2
v_call: TRBV7-9
cdr3_aa: CASSPASGRANEQFF

d_call: -
v_call: TRBV19
cdr3_aa: CAVGTGPNTEAFF

d_call: -
v_call: TRBV4-2
cdr3_aa: CASSHTRGAAQYF

d_call: -
v_call: TRBV29-1
cdr3_aa: CSVTRGNYGYTF

d_call: -
v_call: TRBV7-6
cdr3_aa: CASSLDSGLAKNIQYF

d_call: -
v_call: TRBV5-1
cdr3_aa: CASEQGGANNEQFF

d_call: TRBD2
v_call: TRBV28
cdr3_aa: CASLAGGRGGISTQYF

d_call: -
v_call: TRBV5-5
cdr3_aa: CASSFHSGFEKLFF

d_call: -
v_call: TRBV4-3
cdr3_aa: CASSQDWGSPEQYF

d_call: TRBD2
v_call: TRBV29-1
cdr3_aa: CSVSGGDNEQFF

d_call: TRBD1
v_call: TRBV27
cdr3_aa: CASSLSRGGNYGYTF

d_call: TRBD2
v_call: TRBV5-1
cdr3_aa: CASRTSRLTDTQYF

d_call: TRBD2
v_call: TRBV2
cdr3_aa: CASSELAGGLGELFF

d_call: -
v_call: TRBV18
cdr3_aa: CASSPEGNYGYTF

d_call: TRBD1
v_call: TRBV29-1
cdr3_aa: CSVHRGGTEAFF

d_call: -
v_call: TRBV7-6
cdr3_aa: CASSLDRGGSTDTQYF

d_call: -
v_call: TRBV5-1
cdr3_aa: CASSAQGMTNEKLFF

d_call: -
v_call: TRBV5-1
cdr3_aa: CASSWGRKVREETQYF

d_call: TRBD1
v_call: TRBV2
cdr3_aa: CASSGTRGFDTEAFF

d_call: -
v_call: TRBV7-6
cdr3_aa: CASSLVGLGSSYNEQFF

d_call: TRBD2
v_call: TRBV7-2
cdr3_aa: CASSPGLARNTQYF

d_call: TRBD2
v_call: TRBV6-5
cdr3_aa: CASMASGRRWDTQYF

d_call: -
v_call: TRBV14
cdr3_aa: CASSQVGGVYNEQFF

d_call: TRBD1
v_call: TRBV5-1
cdr3_aa: CASSPGQGVETQYF

d_call: -
v_call: TRBV5-4
cdr3_aa: CASSRGATGRSNYGYTF

d_call: -
v_call: TRBV6-5
cdr3_aa: CAARRRTGANVLTF

d_call: -
v_call: TRBV7-3
cdr3_aa: CASSFDRQETQYF

d_call: -
v_call: TRBV30
cdr3_aa: CAWSPGSGVYTASTDTQYF

d_call: -
v_call: TRBV28
cdr3_aa: CASTPGTPTYEQYF

d_call: -
v_call: TRBV9
cdr3_aa: CASSVYLGGSQYF

d_call: -
v_call: TRBV2
cdr3_aa: CARGPGHRETQYF

d_call: TRBD1
v_call: TRBV5-1
cdr3_aa: CASSTQGARTEAFF

d_call: -
v_call: TRBV27
cdr3_aa: CASRVSSYNEQFF

d_call: TRBD1
v_call: TRBV15
cdr3_aa: CATHRDRSMNTEAFF